This T cell receptor (beta chain) was sequenced during a study of T cells in Graves' hyperthyroidism and ophthalmopathy. General study results and limits: Most expanded thyroid clonotypes above 0.001 recurred in blood.

Amplified TCR beta CDR3 regions derived from RNA transcripts. First-round RT-PCR targeting the TCR CDR3 was performed with the HTBI primer set. TCRdb re-called the multiplex PCR reads with MiXCR, one entry per CDR3 protein. The sample yields about 710,000 distinct CDR3 sequences, roughly 15% seen once. In its sample, this clonotype was seen many times. Its specificity is unknown. CDR3 length: 13 amino acids. Germline V CDR1 and CDR2: SGHAT, FQDESV (reference sequence). Trimming removed 3 bases from V and 2 bases from J, with 8 bases in between. The hyperthyroidism was newly diagnosed and had lasted under 2 months; the patients were aged 18 to 65.

The TCR originated in a man younger than 35 with Graves' hyperthyroidism. This rearrangement joins TRBV11-1 to TRBJ2-7; D possibly corresponds to TRBD1 (5 bases). Specimen: blood. The CDR3 DNA reads as TGTGCCAGCAGCTTTTTACAGGCCTACGAGCAGTACTTC. This gives the protein CASSFLQAYEQYF.